This TCR beta chain was captured in a study of cytomegalovirus exposure and HLA in healthy donors. Study findings and constraints: Reports credit the classifier with highly specific, highly sensitive diagnosis of cytomegalovirus status. The study labeled 164 TCR beta chains cytomegalovirus-associated.

Assay: immunoSEQ multiplex PCR; the TCRdb copy retains only in-frame clones and omits some. The table records more than 95,000 clones, approximately 95% of them present only once. Germline V CDR1 and CDR2: SGHTA, FQGNSA. CDR3 length equals 17 residues. With 5 bases clipped from V and 6 bases from J, the junction kept 13 bases outside the gene matches. Details on this clone: Its cognate antigen is unknown.

Material: PBMCs. This TCR derives from a man between 18 and 29 years old in good health and CMV-seronegative. This chain connects TRBV7-2 to TRBJ2-7, with 13 bases matching TRBD2. The CDR3 nucleotides read TGTGCCAGCAGCCAGTCCACTAGCGGGAGGGCCGGAGGCGAGCAGTACTTC. It translates to CASSQSTSGRAGGEQYF.